The 19 T cell receptor beta chains below all came from one sample that was sequenced in a study of T cell repertoires in cytomegalovirus infection. TCRdb ran MiXCR on the reads and lists one entry per CDR3 protein. Of around 19,000 distinct CDR3 sequences in the sample, 35% to 45% are singletons; the top ten hold 85% to 95%. Their recognized antigens are unknown. This specimen was CD8+ T cells from cultured PBMCs, taken from culture after CMV antigen stimulation. These receptors came from a human donor in good health (CMV status not recorded). Some clones in this sample may be carry-over from other donors' samples.

This clonotype was seen just once. V is TRBV30 and J is TRBJ1-1; D is perhaps TRBD1 (6 bases). CDR1 and CDR2 (germline): GTSNPN, SVGIG (reference sequence). The CDR3 is made up of 12 amino acids. The V gene lost 5 bases and the J gene lost 1 base, with 8 bases spanning the gap. The CDR3 DNA follows: TGTGCCTGGGGAGGGGGGAACACTGAAGCTTTCTTT. It encodes CAWGGGNTEAFF.

The chain couples TRBV7-2 to TRBJ1-2; 7 bases fit TRBD1. This CDR3 region has 15 residues. V dropped 2 bases and J dropped 4; count of bases not matched to a gene: 7. Germline CDR1 SGHTA, CDR2 FQGNSA. CDR3: CASSLPSGQIYGYTF. DNA for the CDR3: TGTGCCAGCAGCTTACCGTCGGGACAGATCTATGGCTACACCTTC. Full variable domain (outside the CDR3, taken from reference TRBV7-2 and TRBJ1-2): GAGVSQSPSNKVTEKGKDVELRCDPISGHTALYWYRQSLGQGLEFLIYFQGNSAPDKSGLPSDRFSAERTGGSVSTLTIQRTQQEDSAVYLCASSLPSGQIYGYTFGSGTRLTVV.

In its sample, this clonotype was seen a few times. This sequence joins TRBV20-1 and TRBJ2-7, with 8 bases matching TRBD2. Germline-derived CDR1 and CDR2 are DFQATT and SNEGSKA (reference sequence). The V gene end was trimmed by 5 bases and the J gene end by 1 base; junction bases not matched to a gene: 13. CDR3 length equals 16 residues. CDR3 in DNA: TGCAGTGCTCCCACCCAAGCGGCGGGGGGATCCTACGAGCAGTACTTC. Amino acids: CSAPTQAAGGSYEQYF.

This sequence joins TRBV28 and TRBJ2-6, with D perhaps assigned TRBD1 or TRBD2 (6 bases each). Deletions cut 4 bases from V and 2 bases from J, with 15 bases between. CDR1 MDHEN and CDR2 SYDVKM come from the germline V gene. CDR3 length: 17 amino acids. CDR3 region: CASSWGAQGTGANVLTF. DNA of the CDR3: TGTGCCAGCAGTTGGGGGGCCCAGGGCACTGGGGCCAACGTCCTGACTTTC.

The CDR3 loop reads CASSLLPEETQYF. CDR3 nucleotides: TGTGCCAGCAGCCTCCTCCCCGAAGAGACCCAGTACTTC. The rearrangement joins TRBV7-3 to TRBJ2-5, with D unclear. The germline CDR1 and CDR2 sequences are SGHTA and FQGTGA. Trimming stripped 5 bases from V and 3 bases from J, with 10 bases between. The CDR3 has 13 residues.

This chain joins TRBV12-3 or TRBV12-4 and TRBJ2-5, with a possible D match to TRBD1 (5 bases). Trimming removed 10 bases at V and 7 bases at J, with 16 bases between. The CDR3 contains 12 residues. CDR3 nucleotides: TGTGCCACCGCCGATGGGGCAGGGACCCAGTACTTC. This encodes CATADGAGTQYF.

The table lists this clonotype with a few counts. This rearrangement joins TRBV6-2 or TRBV6-3 to TRBJ1-6; D gene ambiguous. Trimming took off 6 bases at V and 6 bases at J, with 15 bases between the two ends. Germline V gene lookup returns CDR1 MNHEY and CDR2 SVGEGT. This CDR3 comprises 15 residues. The CDR3 protein is CASRPTEASNSPLHF. The CDR3 nucleotides read TGTGCCAGCAGACCTACGGAAGCCTCTAATTCACCCCTCCACTTT.

This clonotype was observed a few times. The J gene is TRBJ2-2, the V gene TRBV7-8; TRBD2 agrees at 15 bases. V gave up 5 bases and J gave up 0 bases; unmatched junction bases: 7. The CDR3 consists of 19 residues. Germline assignment: CDR1 SGHVS and CDR2 FQNEAQ. The CDR3 loop is CASSHRGTSGGTNTGELFF. The DNA for the CDR3 is TGTGCCAGCAGCCATAGGGGGACTAGCGGGGGGACGAACACCGGGGAGCTGTTTTTT.

There are a few counts of this clonotype. The chain combines TRBV24-1 with TRBJ2-7, with 7 bases that match TRBD2. The CDR3 runs to 14 residues. V was clipped by 2 bases and J by 7 bases; unmatched bases: 7. Per the germline V gene, CDR1 is KGHDR and CDR2 is SFDVKD. The CDR3 coding sequence is TGTGCCACCAGTGATTCGGCGGGAGCTGGGGAGCAGTACTTC. Translated, it gives CATSDSAGAGEQYF.

This chain connects TRBV4-3 to TRBJ2-3; maybe TRBD1 (5 bases). The V gene's germline CDR1 is LGHNA and CDR2 YSLEER. V lost 0 bases to trimming and J lost 0 bases, with 10 bases between them. This CDR3 contains 16 residues. In DNA form, the CDR3 reads TGCGCCAGCAGCCAAGATGGGGCAGGTAGCACAGATACGCAGTATTTT. This codes for CASSQDGAGSTDTQYF.

V is TRBV12-3 or TRBV12-4 and J is TRBJ2-5; D is perhaps TRBD2 (6 bases). Trimming stripped 5 bases from V and 7 bases from J, with 14 bases between. The CDR3 loop spans 13 amino acids. This CDR3 reads CASSVGGGATQYF. The CDR3 nucleotides are TGTGCCAGCAGTGTAGGCGGAGGGGCGACCCAGTACTTC.

This clonotype was counted a few times. The chain carries TRBV18 and TRBJ2-2, with D hard to call. The CDR3 spans 14 residues. Looked up from germline, CDR1 is KGHSH and CDR2 is LQKENI. Trimming shortened V by 1 base and J by 7 bases, and 10 bases separated the two germline ends. CDR3 loop: CASSPQGSHGELFF. In nucleotides, the CDR3 is TGTGCCAGCTCACCACAGGGAAGTCACGGGGAGCTGTTTTTT.

This clonotype appeared a few times. The chain is built from TRBV4-3 and TRBJ2-7; possibly TRBD1 for D (7 bases). Germline lookup yields CDR1 LGHNA and CDR2 YSLEER. V was shortened by 0 bases and J by 4 bases, with 16 bases between the two germline ends. CDR3 length: 16 residues. In DNA, the CDR3 is TGCGCCAGCAGCCAAGAGGGGGGTGACAGGGCATACGAGCAGTACTTC. It specifies CASSQEGGDRAYEQYF.

The chain links TRBV6-6 to TRBJ2-5, with D perhaps matching TRBD1 or TRBD2 (6 bases each). CDR3 length equals 14 residues. The germline V and J ends were trimmed by 1 base and 5 bases, with 11 bases remaining between them. Germline loops: CDR1 MNHNY, CDR2 SVGAGI (reference sequence). DNA of the CDR3: TGTGCCAGCAGTTACTTGGGGGGCGGGGAGACCCAGTACTTC. Its protein product is CASSYLGGGETQYF.

This clonotype was counted between two and nine times. The rearrangement links TRBV7-2 to TRBJ1-4; weak D call: TRBD1 (5 bases). Germline-derived CDR1 and CDR2 are SGHTA and FQGNSA. This CDR3 spans 15 amino acids. Trimming cost V 0 bases and J 5 bases, with 10 bases left between them. This chain's CDR3 is CASSLAGRLNEKLFF. In DNA form, the CDR3 reads TGTGCCAGCAGCTTAGCGGGACGGCTAAATGAAAAACTGTTTTTT.

This sequence joins TRBV7-4 and TRBJ1-2, with 10 bases aligning to TRBD1. J was trimmed by 5 bases and V by 4 bases; bases with no gene match: 4. The CDR3 length is 14 residues. From germline, CDR1 is SGHVT and CDR2 SQSDAQ. DNA for the CDR3: TGTGCCAGCAGCTCGACAGGGGGCGCATATGGCTACACCTTC. Protein: CASSSTGGAYGYTF.

The chain has TRBV6-1 and TRBJ2-7; 7 bases are a match to TRBD2. CDR3 size: 14 residues. In germline, CDR1 is MNHNS, CDR2 SASEGT. The V and J ends lost 5 bases and 0 bases, in that order; junction bases with no gene match: 4. CDR3 nucleotide sequence: TGTGCCAGCAGTTTCGCGGGAGCCTCCTACGAGCAGTACTTC. Protein product: CASSFAGASYEQYF.

The CDR3 sequence: CASSPGPAYEQFF. DNA for the CDR3: TGTGCCAGCAGCCCCGGACCGGCGTATGAGCAGTTCTTC. The J gene is TRBJ2-1, the V gene TRBV7-2; no definite D call. V lost 5 bases to trimming and J lost 8 bases, with 13 bases between them. The CDR3 consists of 13 residues. Germline V gene lookup returns CDR1 SGHTA and CDR2 FQGNSA.

CDR3 coding DNA: TGTGCCAGCAGTGAACCCTCGCCTAGCGGGGGGCGGAACACCGGGGAGCTGTTTTTT. The encoded protein is CASSEPSPSGGRNTGELFF. V is TRBV2 and J is TRBJ2-2, with TRBD2 matching over 11 bases. CDR3 size: 19 residues. Looked up from germline, CDR1 is SNHLY and CDR2 is FYNNEI. The J segment lost 1 base and the V segment lost 2 bases, leaving 9 bases of the junction unmatched. Combining the CDR3 with reference TRBV2 and TRBJ2-2 gives the whole variable domain EPEVTQTPSHQVTQMGQEVILRCVPISNHLYFYWYRQILGQKVEFLVSFYNNEISEKSEIFDDQFSVERPDGSNFTLKIRSTKLEDSAMYFCASSEPSPSGGRNTGELFFGEGSRLTVL.